The present TCR beta chain was sequenced within a study of regulatory T cells in long-lasting Graves disease. Germline-derived CDR1 and CDR2 are SGHDT and YYEEEE. Trimming pared 0 bases from V and 4 bases from J, leaving 7 bases between. CDR3 length: 13 residues. Concerning this clonotype: Its specificity is not known.

Findings and caveats of the study: There was favoring of TRBV28, TRBJ1-2 and TRBJ2-5 in persistent disease. Exclusively peripheral blood, rather than thyroid tissue, was studied.

Relying on iRepertoire HTBI primers and Arm-PCR of CDR3 regions, the team built TCR beta libraries. TCRdb passed the multiplex PCR reads through MiXCR, listing each CDR3 protein once. The top ten hold about 40% of the sample, which has hundreds of thousands of distinct CDR3 sequences, roughly 18% seen once. Sample time point: newly diagnosed GD, antithyroid drugs for less than 3 months. Researchers made the TCR library from RNA that was extracted from PBMCs. Graves' disease diagnosis was established per American Thyroid Association guidelines. The sample was peripheral blood mononuclear cells (PBMCs), taken at new diagnosis, from a patient treated with antithyroid drugs. V gene TRBV5-6 combines with J gene TRBJ2-5; D gene unclear. The TCR was taken from a female donor with Graves disease. Here the CDR3 reads CASSLVAGETQYF. DNA of the CDR3: TGTGCCAGCAGCTTGGTGGCAGGAGAGACCCAGTACTTC.